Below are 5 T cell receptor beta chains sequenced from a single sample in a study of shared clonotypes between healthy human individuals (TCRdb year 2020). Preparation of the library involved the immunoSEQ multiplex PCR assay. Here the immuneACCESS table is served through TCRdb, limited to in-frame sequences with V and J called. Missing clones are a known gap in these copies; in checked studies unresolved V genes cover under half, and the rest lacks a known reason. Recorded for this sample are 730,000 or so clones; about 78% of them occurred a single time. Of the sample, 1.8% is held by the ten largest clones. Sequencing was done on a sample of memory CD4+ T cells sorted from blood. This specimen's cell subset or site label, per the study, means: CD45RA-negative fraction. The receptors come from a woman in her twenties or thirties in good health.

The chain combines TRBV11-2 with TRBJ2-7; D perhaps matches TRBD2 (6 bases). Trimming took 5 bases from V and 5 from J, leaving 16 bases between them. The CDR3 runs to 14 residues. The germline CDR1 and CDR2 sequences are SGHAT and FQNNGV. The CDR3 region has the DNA TGTGCCAGCAGCCCAAGTCAACCGGGAGACGAGCAGTACTTC. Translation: CASSPSQPGDEQYF.

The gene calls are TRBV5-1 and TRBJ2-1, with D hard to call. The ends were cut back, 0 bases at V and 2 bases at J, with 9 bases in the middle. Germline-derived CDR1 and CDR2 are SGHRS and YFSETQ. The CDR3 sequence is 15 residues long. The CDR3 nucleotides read TGCGCCAGCAGCTTGGACACCACAGCCTACAATGAGCAGTTCTTC. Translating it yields CASSLDTTAYNEQFF.

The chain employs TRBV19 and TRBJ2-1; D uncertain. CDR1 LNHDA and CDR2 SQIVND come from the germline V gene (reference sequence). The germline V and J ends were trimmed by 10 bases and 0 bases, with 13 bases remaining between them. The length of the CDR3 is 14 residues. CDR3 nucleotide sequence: TGTGCCACCCTTCAACCTAGCTCCTACAATGAGCAGTTCTTC. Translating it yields CATLQPSSYNEQFF.

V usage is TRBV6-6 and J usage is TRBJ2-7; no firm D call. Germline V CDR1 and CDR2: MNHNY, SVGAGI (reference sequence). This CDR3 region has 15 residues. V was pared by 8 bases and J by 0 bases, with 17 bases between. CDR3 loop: CASGMNSLSSYEQYF. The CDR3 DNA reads TGTGCCAGCGGGATGAACAGCTTGAGCTCCTACGAGCAGTACTTC.

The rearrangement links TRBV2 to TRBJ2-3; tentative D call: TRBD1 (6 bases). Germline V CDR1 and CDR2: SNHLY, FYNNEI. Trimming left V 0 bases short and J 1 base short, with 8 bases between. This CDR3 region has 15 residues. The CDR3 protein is CASSEAGGGTDTQYF. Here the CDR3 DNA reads TGTGCCAGCAGTGAAGCAGGGGGAGGCACAGATACGCAGTATTTT.